Listed below are T cell receptor beta chains from one sample, sequenced in a study of regulatory T cells in long-lasting Graves disease. TCRdb re-derived calls from the multiplex PCR reads in MiXCR, one entry per CDR3 protein. The sample lists hundreds of thousands of distinct CDR3 sequences; around 12% were seen once. These data were also filed under a second study, of T cells in Graves' hyperthyroidism and ophthalmopathy.

Sequenced here: peripheral blood mononuclear cells (PBMCs), sampled at new diagnosis, from a patient treated with antithyroid drugs. These receptors originate from a woman under 40 with Graves disease. The CDR3 runs from the conserved cysteine through the conserved F or W.

j_call v_call cdr3_aa
TRBJ1-2 TRBV10-3 CAIGISEGYGYTF
TRBJ2-1 TRBV7-6 CASSQPWDRLQFF
TRBJ1-6 TRBV28 CASSFGARGYNSPLHF
TRBJ2-5 TRBV28 CASSLYTSLRGETQYF
TRBJ1-1 TRBV11-2 CASSLAGLFAEAFF
TRBJ1-1 TRBV11-2 CASSFRTGGYTEAFF
TRBJ2-3 TRBV15 CATSRLGTGRETDTQYF
TRBJ2-5 TRBV30 CAWSRGQGLQETQYF
TRBJ2-6 TRBV6-4 CASSERGPSSGANVLTF
TRBJ2-7 TRBV18 CASSSDSLREQYF
TRBJ1-1 TRBV5-4 CASSEEVSAGGSKTEAFF
TRBJ1-6 TRBV6-1 CASSIQLGAPLHF
TRBJ1-2 TRBV20-1 CSAIGQPGYTF
TRBJ1-2 TRBV7-2 CASSSGQNYGYTF
TRBJ1-5 TRBV20-1 CSAKGTGLQPQHF
TRBJ1-1 TRBV7-2 CASSPGLGQGSSEAFF
TRBJ2-1 TRBV12-3/TRBV12-4 CASSVAGLAAYNEQFF
TRBJ1-1 TRBV7-9 CASSLFGTHTEAFF
TRBJ2-7 TRBV19 CASSTTWGVEQYF
TRBJ1-4 TRBV28 CASSFPDPGADNEKLFF
TRBJ2-5 TRBV10-3 CAISVKAGETQYF
TRBJ1-6 TRBV6-2/TRBV6-3 CASSYDSNSPLHF
TRBJ2-3 TRBV5-1 CASRTTGLDTQYF
TRBJ2-3 TRBV6-1 CASSEGTGSTDTQYF
TRBJ2-7 TRBV7-2 CASSFAFSYEQYF
TRBJ2-5 TRBV6-5 CASSSPTPGWETQYF
TRBJ1-1 TRBV29-1 CSVASSGTEAFF
TRBJ1-4 TRBV29-1 CSVFATGSNEKLFF
TRBJ2-3 TRBV29-1 CSVESSGRTDTQYF
TRBJ1-2 TRBV6-5 CASSYSWGYTF
TRBJ2-2 TRBV29-1 CSVNEGGTGELFF
TRBJ1-6 TRBV14 CASSLANFANSPLHF
TRBJ2-2 TRBV4-3 CASSHVGLAGAGELFF
TRBJ1-6 TRBV20-1 CSAPYPDAYNSPLHF
TRBJ1-1 TRBV7-4 CASSLKSPREPNTEAFF
TRBJ2-1 TRBV3-1 CASSQRGTEEQFF
TRBJ2-2 TRBV2 CASTQRVAEAGGELFF
TRBJ2-2 TRBV5-5 CASSSSWTGRIGVGTGELFF
TRBJ2-7 TRBV2 CASSERLAGPQYF
TRBJ1-2 TRBV6-1 CASRSQGSYGYTF
TRBJ2-3 TRBV7-2 CASSLASPYTQYF
TRBJ1-3 TRBV12-3/TRBV12-4 CASSLRGGQGARNTIYF